This T cell receptor (beta chain) was sequenced during a study of early T cells in non-severe SARS-CoV-2 infection. Turning to the study itself: Whole-blood bulk RNA, unsorted, was sequenced, and chains were unpaired.

As part of library construction, unique molecular identifiers were attached to individual cDNA molecules. TCRdb re-called the 5' RACE reads with MiXCR, one entry per CDR3 protein. Of some 27,000 distinct CDR3 sequences in the sample, 4.6% are singletons; the top ten hold over 10%. Study-level points and caveats: VDJdb matching, biased toward anti-spike CD8 responses, missed private and CD4 specificities.

This clonotype was observed many times. Antigen specificity is unknown. The clonotype was recovered from an adult who was a healthcare worker with PCR-confirmed SARS-CoV-2 infection or an uninfected control (not recorded which). The source material was whole blood.

This chain's CDR3 is CASSVDYLAGDTYEQYF. The CDR3 coding sequence is TGCGCCAGCAGCGTGGACTATCTAGCGGGGGATACCTACGAGCAGTACTTC. This rearrangement joins TRBV5-1 to TRBJ2-7; 10 bases map to TRBD2. Per germline, CDR1 SGHRS and CDR2 YFSETQ. The V gene end was trimmed by 4 bases and the J gene end by 2 bases; junction bases not matched to a gene: 12. CDR3 length: 17 residues. Filled out from reference TRBV5-1 and TRBJ2-7, the complete variable domain reads KAGVTQTPRYLIKTRGQQVTLSCSPISGHRSVSWYQQTPGQGLQFLFEYFSETQRNKGNFPGRFSGRQFSNSRSEMNVSTLELGDSALYLCASSVDYLAGDTYEQYFGPGTRLTVT.